These 8 T cell receptor beta chains came from one sample sequenced in a study of T cells in Graves' hyperthyroidism and ophthalmopathy. Using RNA transcripts as the source, TCR beta CDR3 regions were amplified. Primed by the HTBI set, a first-round RT-PCR was run on the TCR CDR3. TCRdb called the multiplex PCR reads again in MiXCR, with one record for every CDR3 protein. This table holds approximately 400,000 distinct CDR3 sequences, roughly an eighth found once. The specimen sequenced was blood. Receptors were obtained from a man aged 45-65 years with Graves' ophthalmopathy.

This clonotype has ten or more counts. CDR3 coding DNA: TGCAGCGTTGGTTCTAGCGGGAACCAAGAGACCCAGTACTTC. Translated, it gives CSVGSSGNQETQYF. The chain uses TRBV29-1 and TRBJ2-5; 9 bases fit TRBD2. The CDR3 totals 14 residues. Germline V gives CDR1 SQVTM, CDR2 ANQGSEA. The ends lost 4 bases at V and 0 bases at J; junction bases unmatched: 3. Using reference TRBV29-1 and TRBJ2-5 for the parts outside the CDR3, the full variable domain is SAVISQKPSRDICQRGTSLTIQCQVDSQVTMMFWYRQQPGQSLTLIATANQGSEATYESGFVIDKFPISRPNLTFSTLTVSNMSPEDSSIYLCSVGSSGNQETQYFGPGTRLLVL.

This clonotype was picked up many times. The chain joins TRBV15 to TRBJ2-3, with D possibly TRBD1 on 5 matching bases. The V end was cut by 0 bases, the J end by 2 bases, with 24 bases between. CDR3 size: 20 residues. The germline V gene has CDR1 LNHNV and CDR2 YYDKDF (reference sequence). Here the CDR3 reads CATSRDRTPEHLYVTDTQYF. In DNA form, the CDR3 reads TGTGCCACCAGCAGAGATCGGACACCCGAACACTTATACGTCACAGATACGCAGTATTTT.

The chain joins TRBV6-2 or TRBV6-3 to TRBJ2-1; the D gene is possibly TRBD2 (7 bases). The CDR3 extends over 12 amino acids. With 7 bases removed from V and 5 bases from J, the gap between germline ends came to 9 bases. Germline CDR1 reads MNHEY; CDR2 reads SVGEGT. CDR3 sequence: CASKGGDNEQFF. CDR3 coding DNA: TGTGCCAGCAAGGGGGGGGACAATGAGCAGTTCTTC.

This clonotype came up a few times. The rearrangement joins TRBV20-1 to TRBJ1-3; 7 bases fit TRBD1. CDR1 and CDR2 from the germline V gene are DFQATT and SNEGSKA (reference sequence). The CDR3 has 13 amino acids. V was pared by 5 bases and J by 9 bases, with 10 bases of the junction left unmatched. DNA of the CDR3: TGCAGTGCTCCGGACAGGCGGGTGGGCACCATATATTTT. Protein: CSAPDRRVGTIYF.

This clonotype came up many times. The chain joins TRBV11-1 to TRBJ2-1; 8 bases match TRBD1. The V gene's germline CDR1 is SGHAT and CDR2 FQDESV (reference sequence). This CDR3 spans 13 amino acids. With V trimmed by 5 bases and J by 7 bases, 4 bases remained unmatched. This CDR3 is CASSRDRPNEQFF. CDR3 sequence (DNA): TGTGCCAGCAGCCGGGACAGGCCGAATGAGCAGTTCTTC.

This clonotype has a count of ten or more. The V and J genes are TRBV12-3 or TRBV12-4 and TRBJ1-1; D uncertain. The CDR3 length is 12 residues. Deletions cut 4 bases from V and 3 bases from J, with 6 bases between. CDR3 in amino acids: CASSSSYTEAFF. The CDR3 DNA reads TGTGCCAGCAGTTCCAGTTACACTGAAGCTTTCTTT.

This sequence joins TRBV24-1 and TRBJ2-1; 9 bases fit TRBD2. Losses at the gene ends were 10 bases for V and 8 bases for J; bases not matched to a gene: 14. The CDR3 contains 15 residues. The germline V gene encodes CDR1 KGHDR and CDR2 SFDVKD. CDR3 protein: CATSGSGLALDEQFF. As DNA, the CDR3 is TGTGCCACTTCCGGATCCGGACTAGCGCTCGATGAGCAGTTCTTC.

At least ten counts were recorded for this clonotype. The chain recombines TRBV7-2 with TRBJ2-3; a weak D match, TRBD1 (6 bases). The germline CDR1 and CDR2 sequences are SGHTA and FQGNSA. CDR3 length: 17 residues. Trimming pared 2 bases from V and 4 bases from J, leaving 19 bases between. CDR3 protein: CASSLTQTGLLADTQYF. DNA of the CDR3: TGTGCCAGCAGCTTAACCCAAACAGGGCTCCTGGCAGATACGCAGTATTTT. Full variable domain (outside the CDR3, taken from reference TRBV7-2 and TRBJ2-3): GAGVSQSPSNKVTEKGKDVELRCDPISGHTALYWYRQSLGQGLEFLIYFQGNSAPDKSGLPSDRFSAERTGGSVSTLTIQRTQQEDSAVYLCASSLTQTGLLADTQYFGPGTRLTVL.